Here is one TCR beta chain with its context. The CDR3 loop spans 14 amino acids. The V gene's germline CDR1 is MDHEN and CDR2 SYDVKM. Trimming removed 10 bases from V and 9 bases from J; junction bases left unmatched: 15. This specimen belongs to a study of CD8 T cells in Susac syndrome. RNA, at about 0.5 to 1 ug, was reverse transcribed with random hexamers. TCRdb reprocessed the immunoSEQ multiplex PCR reads with MiXCR, giving one entry per CDR3 protein. The sample includes fewer than 200,000 distinct CDR3 sequences, over 75% of them seen just once. What was sequenced was CD4+ T cells from PBMCs. The chain employs TRBV28 and TRBJ2-1, with 7 positions matching TRBD2. The receptor comes from a human donor with Susac syndrome. The CDR3 is CATLGGKPAGEQFF. The CDR3 DNA reads as TGTGCCACCTTGGGGGGGAAGCCCGCTGGTGAGCAGTTCTTC. Full variable domain (rest looked up from reference TRBV28 and TRBJ2-1): DVKVTQSSRYLVKRTGEKVFLECVQDMDHENMFWYRQDPGLGLRLIYFSYDVKMKEKGDIPEGYSVSREKKERFSLILESASTNQTSMYLCATLGGKPAGEQFFGPGTRLTVL.